This T cell receptor (beta chain) was observed in a study of regulatory T cells in long-lasting Graves disease. Overall study results and limits: Favored gene segments in persistent disease were TRBV28, TRBJ1-2 and TRBJ2-5.

Construction of the TCR beta libraries employed iRepertoire HTBI primers in conjunction with Arm-PCR of CDR3 regions. TCRdb itself ran the multiplex PCR reads through MiXCR, one entry per CDR3 protein. The top ten clones hold roughly 7.1% of a sample with some 470,000 distinct CDR3 sequences, 20% to 25% of them seen once. This clonotype was picked up many times. Its antigen is unknown. After removal of 3 bases from V and 3 bases from J, the junction contained 7 bases not matched to a gene. Per the germline V gene, CDR1 is DFQATT and CDR2 is SNEGSKA (reference sequence). The CDR3 runs 15 residues. Time point meaning: persistent/refractory GD, antithyroid drugs over 5 years with positive TRAb. Researchers made the TCR library from RNA that was extracted from PBMCs.

The receptor was isolated from a female donor with Graves disease. The material was peripheral blood mononuclear cells (PBMCs), obtained when the disease was refractory, from a patient treated with antithyroid drugs. The V and J genes are TRBV20-1 and TRBJ2-7, with 11 nucleotides matching TRBD2. The CDR3: CSASLLAGVFYEQYF. The CDR3 region has the DNA TGCAGTGCTAGCCTACTAGCGGGAGTCTTCTACGAGCAGTACTTC.